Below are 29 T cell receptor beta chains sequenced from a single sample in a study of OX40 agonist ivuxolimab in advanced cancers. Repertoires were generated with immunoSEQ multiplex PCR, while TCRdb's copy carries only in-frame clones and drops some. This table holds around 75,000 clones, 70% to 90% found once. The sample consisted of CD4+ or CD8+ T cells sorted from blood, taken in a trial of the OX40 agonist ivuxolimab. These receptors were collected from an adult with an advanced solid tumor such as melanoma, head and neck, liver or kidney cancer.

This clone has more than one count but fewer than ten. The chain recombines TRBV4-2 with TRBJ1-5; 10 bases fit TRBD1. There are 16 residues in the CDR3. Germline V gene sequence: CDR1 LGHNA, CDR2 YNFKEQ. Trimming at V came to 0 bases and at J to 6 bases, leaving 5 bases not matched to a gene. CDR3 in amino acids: CASSQDGGTGAQPQHF. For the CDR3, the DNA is TGTGCCAGCAGCCAAGATGGCGGGACAGGGGCTCAGCCCCAGCATTTT.

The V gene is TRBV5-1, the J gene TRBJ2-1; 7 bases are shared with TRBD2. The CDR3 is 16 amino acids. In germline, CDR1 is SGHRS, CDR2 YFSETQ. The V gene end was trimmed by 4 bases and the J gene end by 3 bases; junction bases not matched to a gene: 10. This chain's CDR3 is CASSPERDYIYNEQFF. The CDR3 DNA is TGCGCCAGCAGCCCGGAACGGGACTACATCTACAATGAGCAGTTCTTC.

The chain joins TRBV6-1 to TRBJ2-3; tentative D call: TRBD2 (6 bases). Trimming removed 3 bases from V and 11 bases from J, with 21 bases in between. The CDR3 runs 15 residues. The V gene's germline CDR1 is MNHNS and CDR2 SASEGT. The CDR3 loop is CASSDGHPYDGGQYF. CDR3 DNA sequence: TGTGCCAGCAGTGACGGACACCCTTACGACGGGGGGCAGTATTTT.

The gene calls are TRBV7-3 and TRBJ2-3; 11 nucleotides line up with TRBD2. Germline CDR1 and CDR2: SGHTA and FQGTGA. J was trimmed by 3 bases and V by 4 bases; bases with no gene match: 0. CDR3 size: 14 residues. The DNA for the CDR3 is TGTGCCAGCAGCTCTAGCGGGGGGACAGATACGCAGTATTTT. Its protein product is CASSSSGGTDTQYF. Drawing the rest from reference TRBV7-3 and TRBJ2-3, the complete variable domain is GAGVSQTPSNKVTEKGKYVELRCDPISGHTALYWYRQSLGQGPEFLIYFQGTGAADDSGLPNDRFFAVRPEGSVSTLKIQRTERGDSAVYLCASSSSGGTDTQYFGPGTRLTVL.

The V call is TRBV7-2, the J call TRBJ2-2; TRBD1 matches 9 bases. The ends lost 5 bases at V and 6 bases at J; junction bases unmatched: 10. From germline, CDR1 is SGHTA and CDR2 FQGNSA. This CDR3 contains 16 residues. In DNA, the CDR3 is TGTGCCAGCAGCCTAACCGGGACAGGGTTCCCCGGGGAGCTGTTTTTT. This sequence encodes CASSLTGTGFPGELFF.

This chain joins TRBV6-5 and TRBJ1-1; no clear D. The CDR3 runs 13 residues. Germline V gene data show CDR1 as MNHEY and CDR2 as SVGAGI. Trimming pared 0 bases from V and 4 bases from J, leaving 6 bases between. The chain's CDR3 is CASSYSLGTEAFF. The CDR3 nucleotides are TGTGCCAGCAGTTACTCATTGGGCACTGAAGCTTTCTTT.

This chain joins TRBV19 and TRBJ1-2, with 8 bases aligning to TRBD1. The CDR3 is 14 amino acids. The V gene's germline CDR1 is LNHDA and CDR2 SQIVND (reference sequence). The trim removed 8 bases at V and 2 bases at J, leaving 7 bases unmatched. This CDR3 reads CASAPGGLNYGYTF. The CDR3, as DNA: TGTGCCAGTGCCCCAGGGGGCTTGAACTATGGCTACACCTTC. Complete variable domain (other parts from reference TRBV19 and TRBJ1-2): DGGITQSPKYLFRKEGQNVTLSCEQNLNHDAMYWYRQDPGQGLRLIYYSQIVNDFQKGDIAEGYSVSREKKESFPLTVTSAQKNPTAFYLCASAPGGLNYGYTFGSGTRLTVV.

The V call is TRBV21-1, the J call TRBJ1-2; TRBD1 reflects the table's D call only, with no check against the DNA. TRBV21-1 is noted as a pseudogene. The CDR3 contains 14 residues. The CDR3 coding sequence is TGTGCCAGCAGCCCAGGACAGGGGTGCTATGGCTACACCTTC. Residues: CASSPGQGCYGYTF.

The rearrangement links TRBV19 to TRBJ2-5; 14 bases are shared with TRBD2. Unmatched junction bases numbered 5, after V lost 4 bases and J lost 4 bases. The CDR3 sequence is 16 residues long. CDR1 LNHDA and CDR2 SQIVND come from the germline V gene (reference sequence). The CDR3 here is CASSKGLAGVSETQYF. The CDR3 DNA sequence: TGTGCCAGTAGTAAGGGACTAGCGGGGGTGTCAGAGACCCAGTACTTC.

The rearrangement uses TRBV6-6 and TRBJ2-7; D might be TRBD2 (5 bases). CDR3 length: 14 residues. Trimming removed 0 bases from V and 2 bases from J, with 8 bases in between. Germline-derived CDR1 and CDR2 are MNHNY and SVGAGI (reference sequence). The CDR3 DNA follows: TGTGCCAGCAGTTACTCGGGGAGTCCCTACGAGCAGTACTTC. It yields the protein CASSYSGSPYEQYF.

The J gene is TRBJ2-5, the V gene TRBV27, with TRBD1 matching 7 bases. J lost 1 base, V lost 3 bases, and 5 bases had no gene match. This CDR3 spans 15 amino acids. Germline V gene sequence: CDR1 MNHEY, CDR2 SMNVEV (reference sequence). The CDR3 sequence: CASSFGRGPQETQYF. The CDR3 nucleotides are TGTGCCAGCAGTTTTGGAAGGGGGCCCCAAGAGACCCAGTACTTC.

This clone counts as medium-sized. In DNA form, the CDR3 reads TGCAGTGCTGACGTAGCCTACGAGCAGTACTTC. Translation gives CSADVAYEQYF. The rearrangement joins TRBV20-1 to TRBJ2-7, with D unclear. With 5 bases removed from V and 2 bases from J, the gap between germline ends came to 7 bases. This CDR3 spans 11 amino acids. The germline CDR1 and CDR2 sequences are DFQATT and SNEGSKA (reference sequence).

CDR3 DNA: TGTGCCAGCAGTGAAAAGGGGCCCTACGAGCAGTACTTC. Residues: CASSEKGPYEQYF. The chain joins TRBV6-1 to TRBJ2-7; perhaps TRBD1 as D (5 bases). The CDR3 sequence is 13 residues long. V lost 2 bases and J 2 bases, leaving 7 bases between the germline ends. Germline V CDR1 and CDR2: MNHNS, SASEGT.

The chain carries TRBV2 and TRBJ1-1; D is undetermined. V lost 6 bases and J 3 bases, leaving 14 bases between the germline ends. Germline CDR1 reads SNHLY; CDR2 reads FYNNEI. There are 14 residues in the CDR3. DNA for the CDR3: TGTGCCAGCAGGAATGCCCCCCAAGACACTGAAGCTTTCTTT. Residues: CASRNAPQDTEAFF.

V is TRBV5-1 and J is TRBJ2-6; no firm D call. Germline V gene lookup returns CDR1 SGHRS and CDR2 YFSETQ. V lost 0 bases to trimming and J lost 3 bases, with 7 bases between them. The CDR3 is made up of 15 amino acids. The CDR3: CASSLGGRGANVLTF. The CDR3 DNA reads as TGCGCCAGCAGCTTGGGAGGCCGTGGGGCCAACGTCCTGACTTTC.

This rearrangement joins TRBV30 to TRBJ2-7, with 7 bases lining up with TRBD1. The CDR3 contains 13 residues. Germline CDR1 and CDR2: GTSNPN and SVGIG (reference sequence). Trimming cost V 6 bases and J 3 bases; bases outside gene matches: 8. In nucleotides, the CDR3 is TGTGCCTGTTTGACAGGGATTTACTACGAGCAGTACTTC. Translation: CACLTGIYYEQYF.

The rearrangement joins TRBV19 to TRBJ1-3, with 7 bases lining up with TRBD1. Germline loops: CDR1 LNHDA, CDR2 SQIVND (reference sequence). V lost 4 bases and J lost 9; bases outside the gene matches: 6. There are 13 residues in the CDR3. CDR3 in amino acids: CASSTGQVTTIYF. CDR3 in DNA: TGTGCCAGTAGTACCGGACAGGTTACCACCATATATTTT.

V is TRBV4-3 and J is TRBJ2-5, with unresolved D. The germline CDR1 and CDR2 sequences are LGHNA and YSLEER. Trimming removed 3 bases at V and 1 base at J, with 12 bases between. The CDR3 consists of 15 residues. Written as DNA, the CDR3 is TGCGCCAGCAGCCAGGAACTCAGAGGCCAAGAGACCCAGTACTTC. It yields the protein CASSQELRGQETQYF.

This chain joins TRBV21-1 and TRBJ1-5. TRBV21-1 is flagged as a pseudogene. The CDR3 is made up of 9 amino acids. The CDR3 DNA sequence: TGTGCAGGCCGGTTACCCCAGCATTTT. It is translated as CAGRLPQHF.

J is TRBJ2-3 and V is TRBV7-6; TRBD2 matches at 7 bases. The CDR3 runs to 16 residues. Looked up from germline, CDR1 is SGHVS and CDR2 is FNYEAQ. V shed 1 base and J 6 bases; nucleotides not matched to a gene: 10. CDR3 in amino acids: CASSLVFRGRGDTQYF. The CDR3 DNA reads TGTGCCAGCAGCTTAGTGTTTCGAGGGAGGGGCGATACGCAGTATTTT.

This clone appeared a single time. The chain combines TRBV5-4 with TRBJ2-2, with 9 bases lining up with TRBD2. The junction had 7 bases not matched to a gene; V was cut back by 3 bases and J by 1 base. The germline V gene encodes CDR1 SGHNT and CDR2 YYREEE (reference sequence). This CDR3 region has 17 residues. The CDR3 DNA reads TGTGCCAGCAGCTCGATTCAGCGGGAGGTGAACACCGGGGAGCTGTTTTTT. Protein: CASSSIQREVNTGELFF.

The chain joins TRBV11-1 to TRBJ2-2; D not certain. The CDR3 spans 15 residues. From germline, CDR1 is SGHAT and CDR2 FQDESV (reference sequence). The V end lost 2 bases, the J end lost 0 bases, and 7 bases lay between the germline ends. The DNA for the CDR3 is TGTGCCAGCAGCTTAAGTCCCACGAACACCGGGGAGCTGTTTTTT. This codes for CASSLSPTNTGELFF.

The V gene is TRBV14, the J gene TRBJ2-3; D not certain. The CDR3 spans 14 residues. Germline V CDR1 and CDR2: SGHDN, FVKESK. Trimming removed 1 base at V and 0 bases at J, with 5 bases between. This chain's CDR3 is CASSQGASTDTQYF. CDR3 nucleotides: TGTGCCAGCAGCCAAGGTGCTAGCACAGATACGCAGTATTTT.

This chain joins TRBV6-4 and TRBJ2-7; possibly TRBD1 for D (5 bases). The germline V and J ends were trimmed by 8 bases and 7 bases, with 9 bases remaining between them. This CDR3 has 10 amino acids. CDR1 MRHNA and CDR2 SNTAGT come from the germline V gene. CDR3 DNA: TGTGCCAGCCCGTCAGGGGAGCAGTACTTC. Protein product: CASPSGEQYF.

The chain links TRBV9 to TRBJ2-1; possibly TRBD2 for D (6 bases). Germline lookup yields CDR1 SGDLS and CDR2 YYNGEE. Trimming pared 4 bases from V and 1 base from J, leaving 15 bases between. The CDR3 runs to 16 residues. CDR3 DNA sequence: TGTGCCAGCAGCCCCCCGGGACTCCATTCCTACAATGAGCAGTTCTTC. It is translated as CASSPPGLHSYNEQFF. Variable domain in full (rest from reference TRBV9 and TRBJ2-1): DSGVTQTPKHLITATGQRVTLRCSPRSGDLSVYWYQQSLDQGLQFLIQYYNGEERAKGNILERFSAQQFPDLHSELNLSSLELGDSALYFCASSPPGLHSYNEQFFGPGTRLTVL.

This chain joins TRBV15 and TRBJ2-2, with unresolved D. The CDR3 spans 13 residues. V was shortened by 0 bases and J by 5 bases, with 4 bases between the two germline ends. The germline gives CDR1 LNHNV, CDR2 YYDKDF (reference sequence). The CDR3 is CATSRDSTGELFF. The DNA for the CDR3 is TGTGCCACCAGCAGAGACTCGACCGGGGAGCTGTTTTTT.

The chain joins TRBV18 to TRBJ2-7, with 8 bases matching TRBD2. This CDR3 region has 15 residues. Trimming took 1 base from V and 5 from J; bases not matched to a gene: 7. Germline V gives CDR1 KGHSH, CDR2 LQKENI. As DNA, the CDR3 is TGTGCCAGCTCACCACAAGCGGGAGCGATCAACGAGCAGTACTTC. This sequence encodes CASSPQAGAINEQYF.

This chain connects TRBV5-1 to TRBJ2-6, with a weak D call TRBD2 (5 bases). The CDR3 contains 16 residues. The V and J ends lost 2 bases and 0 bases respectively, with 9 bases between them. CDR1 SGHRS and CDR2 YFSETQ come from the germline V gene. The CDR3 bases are TGCGCCAGCAGCTTTACCGGGGTCTCTGGGGCCAACGTCCTGACTTTC. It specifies CASSFTGVSGANVLTF. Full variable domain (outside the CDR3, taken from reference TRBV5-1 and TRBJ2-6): KAGVTQTPRYLIKTRGQQVTLSCSPISGHRSVSWYQQTPGQGLQFLFEYFSETQRNKGNFPGRFSGRQFSNSRSEMNVSTLELGDSALYLCASSFTGVSGANVLTFGAGSRLTVL.

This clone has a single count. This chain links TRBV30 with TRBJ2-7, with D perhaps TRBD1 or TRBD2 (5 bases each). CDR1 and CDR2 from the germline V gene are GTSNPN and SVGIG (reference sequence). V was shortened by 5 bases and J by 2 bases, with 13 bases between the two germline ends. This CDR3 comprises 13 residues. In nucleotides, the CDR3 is TGTGCCTGGGTCCGGGACCGGCCCTACGAGCAGTACTTC. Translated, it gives CAWVRDRPYEQYF.